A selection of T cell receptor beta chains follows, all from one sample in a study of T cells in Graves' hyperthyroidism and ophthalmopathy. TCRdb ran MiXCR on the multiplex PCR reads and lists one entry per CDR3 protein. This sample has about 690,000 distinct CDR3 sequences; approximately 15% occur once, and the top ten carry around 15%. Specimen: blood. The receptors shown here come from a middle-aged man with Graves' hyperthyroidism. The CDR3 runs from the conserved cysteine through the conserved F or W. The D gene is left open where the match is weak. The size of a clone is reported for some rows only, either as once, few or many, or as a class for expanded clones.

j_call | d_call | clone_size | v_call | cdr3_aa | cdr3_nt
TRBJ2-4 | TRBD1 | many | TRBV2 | CASRTGRDIQYF | TGTGCCAGCCGGACAGGGCGGGACATTCAGTACTTC
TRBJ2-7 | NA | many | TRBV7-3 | CASSPERGSLEQYF | TGTGCCAGCAGCCCTGAAAGAGGTTCTCTCGAGCAGTACTTC
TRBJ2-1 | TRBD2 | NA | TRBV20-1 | CSVSIKAGLAGVLSYNEQFF | TGCAGTGTTAGTATTAAAGCGGGACTAGCGGGAGTTCTCTCCTACAATGAGCAGTTCTTC
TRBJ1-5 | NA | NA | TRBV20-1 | CSARGPNNQPQHF | TGCAGTGCTAGAGGACCGAACAATCAGCCCCAGCATTTT
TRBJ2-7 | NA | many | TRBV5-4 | CASSLGTAVEQYF | TGTGCCAGCAGCTTGGGGACAGCAGTCGAGCAGTACTTC
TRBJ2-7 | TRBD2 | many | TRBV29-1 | CSVVTSGSPVGSYEQYF | TGCAGCGTCGTGACTAGCGGGAGCCCGGTGGGCTCCTACGAGCAGTACTTC
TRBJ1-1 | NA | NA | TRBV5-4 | CASSPPGTGVMNTEAFF | TGTGCCAGCAGCCCCCCCGGGACCGGGGTTATGAACACTGAAGCTTTCTTT
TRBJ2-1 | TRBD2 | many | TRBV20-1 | CSAGTGLAGVNEQFF | TGCAGTGCTGGTACGGGACTAGCGGGAGTAAATGAGCAGTTCTTC
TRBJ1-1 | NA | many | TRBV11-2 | CASSHQGFSTEAFF | TGTGCCAGCAGCCATCAGGGGTTTAGCACTGAAGCTTTCTTT
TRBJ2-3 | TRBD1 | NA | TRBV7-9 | CASSQGVSTDTQYF | TGTGCCAGCAGCCAGGGGGTTAGCACAGATACGCAGTATTTT
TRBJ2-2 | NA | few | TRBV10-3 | CAINSGLNTGELFF | TGTGCCATCAACTCGGGTCTGAACACCGGGGAGCTGTTTTTT
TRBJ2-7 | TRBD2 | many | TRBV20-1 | CSARLAGDYEQYF | TGCAGTGCTAGACTAGCGGGAGACTACGAGCAGTACTTC
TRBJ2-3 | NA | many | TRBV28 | CASSLTGPDTQYF | TGTGCCAGCAGTTTAACGGGGCCAGATACGCAGTATTTT
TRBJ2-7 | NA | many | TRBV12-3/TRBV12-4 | CASSFPTGTHEQYF | TGTGCCAGCAGTTTTCCAACAGGGACCCACGAGCAGTACTTC
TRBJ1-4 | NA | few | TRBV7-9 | CASSFRSNSGEKLFF | TGTGCCAGCAGCTTTCGATCGAACTCCGGCGAAAAACTGTTTTTT
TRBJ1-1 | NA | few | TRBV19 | CASSIAGTVLAFF | TGTGCCAGTAGTATAGCAGGGACGGTTTTGGCTTTCTTT
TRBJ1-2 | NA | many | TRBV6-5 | CASSYSGQSNYGYTF | TGTGCCAGCAGTTACTCGGGACAAAGTAACTATGGCTACACCTTC
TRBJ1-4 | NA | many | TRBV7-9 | CASSLAGANEKLFF | TGTGCCAGCAGCTTAGCAGGGGCTAATGAAAAACTGTTTTTT
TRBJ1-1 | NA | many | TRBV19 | CASSSPRLLDTEAFF | TGTGCCAGTAGTAGCCCTCGGCTTTTGGACACTGAAGCTTTCTTT
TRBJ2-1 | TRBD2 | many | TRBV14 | CASSPGLAKTSYNEQFF | TGTGCCAGCAGCCCAGGACTAGCGAAGACCTCCTACAATGAGCAGTTCTTC
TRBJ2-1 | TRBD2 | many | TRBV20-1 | CSARGASGSQNEQFF | TGCAGTGCTAGAGGGGCTAGCGGGAGTCAAAATGAGCAGTTCTTC
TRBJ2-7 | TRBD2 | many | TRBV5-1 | CASSTGGTQRIDEQYF | TGCGCCAGCAGCACGGGGGGGACCCAAAGAATCGACGAGCAGTACTTC